What follows describes a single T cell receptor (beta chain). Its target is not known. This sample is part of a study of OX40 agonist ivuxolimab in advanced cancers. Study-level points and caveats: Part of the nonresponder group also had normalized T-cell clonal expansion that was low.

The CDR3 contains 17 residues. Germline V gene data show CDR1 as MGHRA and CDR2 as YSYEKL. V was shortened by 0 bases and J by 9 bases, with 21 bases between the two germline ends. Assay: immunoSEQ multiplex PCR; the TCRdb copy retains only in-frame clones and omits some. The table shows about 76,000 clones, with roughly 89% occurring only once. The sample here was CD4+ or CD8+ T cells sorted from blood, taken in a trial of the OX40 agonist ivuxolimab. V is TRBV4-1 and J is TRBJ1-5; no clear D gene. The origin of this receptor is an adult with an advanced solid tumor such as melanoma, head and neck, liver or kidney cancer. This chain's CDR3 is CASSQDPRTSRVLPQHF. In DNA, the CDR3 is TGCGCCAGCAGCCAAGATCCCCGGACCTCCCGGGTATTGCCCCAGCATTTT.